The 18 T cell receptor beta chains presented below share a single source sample, sequenced in a study of regulatory T cells in long-lasting Graves disease. Both iRepertoire HTBI primers and Arm-PCR of CDR3 regions were used to build the TCR beta libraries. TCRdb redid the calling of the multiplex PCR reads with MiXCR, one entry per CDR3 protein. This table has around 510,000 distinct CDR3 sequences, less than 25% appearing once. Time point denoted: persistent/refractory GD, antithyroid drugs over 5 years with positive TRAb. Isolated PBMC RNA provided the starting material for the TCR library. The sample in question was peripheral blood mononuclear cells (PBMCs), obtained when the disease was refractory, from a patient treated with antithyroid drugs. Receptor source: a female donor with Graves disease.

This clonotype showed up many times. V and J are TRBV4-3 and TRBJ1-1, with D maybe TRBD1 (5 bases). This CDR3 is built from 14 residues. V gave up 1 base and J gave up 1 base, with 7 bases separating them. Germline values: CDR1 LGHNA, CDR2 YSLEER. CDR3 DNA sequence: TGCGCCAGCAGCCAAGGGGGACGGAACACTGAAGCTTTCTTT. It codes for CASSQGGRNTEAFF.

This clonotype was seen ten or more times. This chain links TRBV28 with TRBJ2-7; a weak D match, TRBD1 (5 bases). CDR1 and CDR2 (germline): MDHEN, SYDVKM. The CDR3 has 13 amino acids. Trimming cost V 6 bases and J 2 bases, with 11 bases left between them. The CDR3 DNA reads as TGTGCCAGCAGGACAGACAACACCTACGAGCAGTACTTC. Protein sequence: CASRTDNTYEQYF.

This clonotype has a count of ten or more. The chain has TRBV7-9 and TRBJ1-4; TRBD1 might be the D (5 bases). This CDR3 contains 17 residues. From germline, CDR1 is SEHNR and CDR2 FQNEAQ (reference sequence). Trimming removed 7 bases from V and 7 bases from J, with 25 bases in between. CDR3 sequence (DNA): TGTGCCAGCACCCCGCTGGCAGGGCGGTCCGACGGTGAAAAACTGTTTTTT. Protein sequence: CASTPLAGRSDGEKLFF.

This clonotype was seen repeatedly, ten times or more. This chain uses TRBV6-5 with TRBJ2-7, with D unresolved. In germline, CDR1 is MNHEY, CDR2 SVGAGI. Trimming removed 0 bases at V and 3 bases at J, with 15 bases between. The CDR3 totals 16 residues. This chain's CDR3 is CASSYSKQLPNYEQYF. The CDR3, as DNA: TGTGCCAGCAGTTACTCGAAGCAGTTACCTAACTACGAGCAGTACTTC.

Ten or more counts support this clonotype. The V and J genes are TRBV2 and TRBJ1-5; TRBD1 matches 7 bases. After removal of 7 bases from V and 6 bases from J, the junction contained 6 bases not matched to a gene. From germline, CDR1 is SNHLY and CDR2 FYNNEI. This CDR3 region has 13 residues. CDR3 region: CASNPTGAQPQHF. DNA of the CDR3: TGTGCCAGCAACCCAACAGGGGCTCAGCCCCAGCATTTT.

DNA for the CDR3: TGTGCCAGCAGTTTATCGGGTGAAGATACGCAGTATTTT. This codes for CASSLSGEDTQYF. The chain couples TRBV28 to TRBJ2-3; D uncertain. This CDR3 is 13 amino acids long. The germline gives CDR1 MDHEN, CDR2 SYDVKM. Trimming stripped 1 base from V and 5 bases from J, with 7 bases between.

This clonotype was seen many times. This rearrangement joins TRBV12-3 or TRBV12-4 to TRBJ1-1, with D possibly matching TRBD1 (5 bases). V lost 6 bases to trimming and J lost 4 bases, with 9 bases between them. The CDR3 contains 12 residues. This CDR3 is CASSRVSTEAFF. CDR3 sequence (DNA): TGTGCCAGCAGCAGGGTTTCCACTGAAGCTTTCTTT.

The chain links TRBV2 to TRBJ2-3, with TRBD1 matching over 7 bases. The CDR3 runs to 19 residues. V lost 6 bases and J lost 0; bases outside the gene matches: 18. Germline-derived CDR1 and CDR2 are SNHLY and FYNNEI. CDR3 DNA sequence: TGTGCCAGCAGGGGACAGACCAAGGGTTACCAAGCTAGCACAGATACGCAGTATTTT. It codes for CASRGQTKGYQASTDTQYF.

The rearrangement uses TRBV19 and TRBJ1-3; D unresolved. The CDR3 runs to 15 residues. Trimming took off 6 bases at V and 1 base at J, with 13 bases between the two ends. Germline V gene lookup returns CDR1 LNHDA and CDR2 SQIVND (reference sequence). The CDR3 region is CASSRTSSSGNTIYF. Here the CDR3 DNA reads TGTGCCAGTAGCCGAACCTCCTCGTCTGGAAACACCATATATTTT.

This clonotype was found a few times. The germline gene is not matched at one end of the junction; a read error may be the cause. The rearrangement uses TRBV6-1 and TRBJ2-7; tentatively, D is TRBD2 (5 bases). The germline V gene encodes CDR1 MNHNS and CDR2 SASEGT. The length of the CDR3 is 16 residues. In DNA, the CDR3 is TGTGTCAGCAGTTCCCACGGTGGTGAGGGAGTCTACGAGCAGTACTTC. This gives the protein CVSSSHGGEGVYEQYF.

The V and J genes are TRBV3-1 and TRBJ2-7; 10 bases map to TRBD2. Germline CDR1 is LGHDT and CDR2 is YNNKEL (reference sequence). With V trimmed by 7 bases and J by 0 bases, 6 bases remained unmatched. CDR3 length: 15 residues. CDR3 amino acids: CASTPGLADSYEQYF. CDR3 DNA: TGTGCCAGCACCCCTGGACTAGCGGACTCCTACGAGCAGTACTTC.

This clonotype was recorded a few times. The V gene is TRBV7-9, the J gene TRBJ2-2, with no clear D. CDR3 length: 12 residues. Deletions cut 7 bases from V and 5 bases from J, with 8 bases between. Per the germline V gene, CDR1 is SEHNR and CDR2 is FQNEAQ (reference sequence). The CDR3 DNA reads TGTGCCAGCACCGACCGGACCGGGGAGCTGTTTTTT. Its translation: CASTDRTGELFF.

The chain links TRBV4-1 to TRBJ1-5; TRBD1 might be the D (5 bases). Between the trimmed V and J ends, which lost 0 bases and 11 bases, there was a span of 14 bases. Germline V gives CDR1 MGHRA, CDR2 YSYEKL. The CDR3 spans 14 residues. The CDR3 region is CASSQDPQGGSQHF. In nucleotides, the CDR3 is TGCGCCAGCAGCCAAGACCCTCAGGGCGGGTCCCAGCATTTT.

This clonotype was seen at least ten times. The V and J genes are TRBV7-9 and TRBJ2-5, with a weak D call TRBD2 (7 bases). The CDR3 extends over 14 amino acids. V shed 2 bases and J shed 4 bases, with 11 bases lying between them. Per the germline V gene, CDR1 is SEHNR and CDR2 is FQNEAQ (reference sequence). The CDR3 region is CASSLMGGAETQYF. Written as DNA, the CDR3 is TGTGCCAGCAGCTTAATGGGGGGGGCAGAGACCCAGTACTTC. Together with reference TRBV7-9 and TRBJ2-5, the CDR3 gives the full variable domain: DTGVSQNPRHKITKRGQNVTFRCDPISEHNRLYWYRQTLGQGPEFLTYFQNEAQLEKSRLLSDRFSAERPKGSFSTLEIQRTEQGDSAMYLCASSLMGGAETQYFGPGTRLLVL.

This chain connects TRBV5-6 to TRBJ2-7; perhaps D is TRBD1 or TRBD2 (5 bases each). Deletions cut 4 bases from V and 2 bases from J, with 25 bases between. The germline V gene encodes CDR1 SGHDT and CDR2 YYEEEE. CDR3 length equals 18 residues. In DNA, the CDR3 is TGTGCCAGCAGCCCCATCTTCCGGGGCTCCCTGGTCCCCTACGAGCAGTACTTC. Translating gives CASSPIFRGSLVPYEQYF. Variable domain in full (rest from reference TRBV5-6 and TRBJ2-7): DAGVTQSPTHLIKTRGQQVTLRCSPKSGHDTVSWYQQALGQGPQFIFQYYEEEERQRGNFPDRFSGHQFPNYSSELNVNALLLGDSALYLCASSPIFRGSLVPYEQYFGPGTRLTVT.

This chain joins TRBV20-1 and TRBJ2-7, with TRBD2 identical over 7 bases. From germline, CDR1 is DFQATT and CDR2 SNEGSKA (reference sequence). Trimming removed 0 bases from V and 0 bases from J; junction bases left unmatched: 11. The CDR3 is made up of 17 amino acids. For the CDR3, the DNA is TGCAGTGCTAGAGATCGGGGACTAACTTCGAGCTCCTACGAGCAGTACTTC. Translation: CSARDRGLTSSSYEQYF.

This clonotype turned up a few times. This chain links TRBV7-9 with TRBJ1-1, with D uncertain. V was trimmed by 5 bases and J by 6 bases, leaving 13 bases between them. The germline CDR1 and CDR2 sequences are SEHNR and FQNEAQ (reference sequence). This CDR3 has 13 amino acids. Here the CDR3 reads CASSELPGSEAFF. The CDR3 DNA follows: TGTGCCAGCAGCGAATTACCGGGATCTGAAGCTTTCTTT.

This clonotype was found many times. J is TRBJ1-1 and V is TRBV12-3 or TRBV12-4; the D gene is possibly TRBD1 (5 bases). The CDR3 is 13 amino acids. V lost 6 bases and J 1 base, leaving 9 bases between the germline ends. The CDR3 loop reads CASSITGNTEAFF. The CDR3 DNA sequence: TGTGCCAGCAGCATAACAGGGAACACTGAAGCTTTCTTT.